This T cell receptor (beta chain) originates from a study of T cells after yellow fever vaccination. This CDR3 comprises 17 residues. Germline values: CDR1 PRHDT, CDR2 FYEKMQ (reference sequence). TCRdb ran MiXCR on the 5' RACE reads and lists one entry per CDR3 protein. The data hold 100,000 or so distinct CDR3 sequences, with around 9.8% observed a single time. The J gene is TRBJ2-2, the V gene TRBV13; the D gene is possibly TRBD2 (8 bases). This clonotype was sampled from a man aged 18 to 30 who received the YFV17D yellow fever vaccine. The starting material was CD8+ T cells not binding an NS4B(214-222) dextramer, sorted from PBMCs, obtained approximately 16 days after the first yellow fever vaccination. CDR3 sequence reads: CTCSFPGGGISTGELFF. DNA of the CDR3: TGTACCTGCAGCTTCCCGGGAGGGGGCATATCCACCGGGGAGCTGTTTTTT.